What follows describes a single T cell receptor beta chain. The repertoire was sequenced with immunoSEQ multiplex PCR; TCRdb's copy has only in-frame clones and lacks some. The sample consists of 150,000 to 200,000 clones, about 80% of them appearing once. These data belong to a study of blood T cell repertoires in COVID-19. What was sequenced was peripheral blood. The TCR originated in a woman in her fifties or sixties with active or convalescent COVID-19.

This CDR3 reads CASKQSGATNEKLFF. The CDR3 DNA follows: TGTGCCAGCAAGCAAAGCGGTGCAACTAATGAAAAACTGTTTTTT. The chain couples TRBV28 to TRBJ1-4; D remains ambiguous. The CDR3 runs 15 residues. Trimming removed 7 bases at V and 0 bases at J, with 12 bases between. Germline CDR1 reads MDHEN; CDR2 reads SYDVKM.